This T cell receptor (beta chain) was identified during a study of human T cells and chemical hapten exposure. Study outcomes and limitations: No shift was seen in TCRs above 1 in 1000 frequency with DPC sensitization.

The time point here: patch test 2, 6 weeks after DPC sensitization. Described treatment: therapeutic diphenylcyclopropenone sensitization with weekly scalp DPC. Donation of samples came from alopecia patients who were 18 to 70 years old and suitable for DPC. Unfractionated whole blood was the source from which total RNA was extracted. Unique molecular identifiers were attached to individual cDNA molecules during library preparation. MiXCR was run by TCRdb on the RACE reads, yielding one entry per CDR3 protein. Here the sample spans 90,000 to 110,000 distinct CDR3 sequences, roughly a tenth being singletons. Comments on this clonotype: Its cognate antigen is unknown.

Per the germline V gene, CDR1 is SGDLS and CDR2 is YYNGEE. The CDR3 loop spans 12 amino acids. The V end was cut by 5 bases, the J end by 2 bases, with 5 bases between. This specimen consisted of whole blood, obtained in connection with sensitization to the hapten diphenylcyclopropenone (DPC). This rearrangement joins TRBV9 to TRBJ1-3; D is undetermined. The receptor's source is a woman aged 40 to 55 with alopecia areata. Some clones in this sample may be carry-over from other donors' samples. The CDR3 region has the DNA TGTGCCAGCAGTTCAGCTGGAAACACCATATATTTT. Residues: CASSSAGNTIYF.